This paragraph reports one T cell receptor (beta chain). The data stem from a study of control samples from healthy donors and cancer patients. Trimming removed 9 bases from V and 0 bases from J, with 6 bases in between. The V gene's germline CDR1 is LNHDA and CDR2 SQIVND (reference sequence). CDR3 length equals 13 residues. Profiling relied on immunoSEQ multiplex PCR, and the TCRdb table lists in-frame clones only, not all of them. The sample yields 250,000 to 300,000 clones, roughly 82% seen once. This clonotype originated in a woman aged 60-75 years with lung cancer. The rearrangement joins TRBV19 to TRBJ1-6; D not certain. Input material: PBMCs. Here the CDR3 DNA reads TGTGCCAGCGGGGACTCCTATAATTCACCCCTCCACTTT. This gives the protein CASGDSYNSPLHF.